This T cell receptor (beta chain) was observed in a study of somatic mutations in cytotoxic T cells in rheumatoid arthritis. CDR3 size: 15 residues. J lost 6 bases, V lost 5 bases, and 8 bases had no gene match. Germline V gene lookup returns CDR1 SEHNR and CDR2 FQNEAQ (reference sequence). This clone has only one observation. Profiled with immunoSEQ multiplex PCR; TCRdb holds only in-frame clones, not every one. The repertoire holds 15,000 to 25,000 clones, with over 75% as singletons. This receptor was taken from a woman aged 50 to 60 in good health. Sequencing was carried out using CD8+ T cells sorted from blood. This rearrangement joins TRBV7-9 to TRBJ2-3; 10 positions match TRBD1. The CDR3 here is CASSPPGQGWDTQYF. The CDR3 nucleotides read TGTGCCAGCAGCCCGCCGGGACAGGGGTGGGATACGCAGTATTTT.